These 18 T cell receptor beta chains were all obtained from the same sample, sequenced in a study of OX40 agonist ivuxolimab in advanced cancers. The assay was immunoSEQ multiplex PCR, and TCRdb's table has in-frame clones only and misses some. The table has about 17,000 clones, approximately 78% seen once. This sample comprised CD4+ or CD8+ T cells sorted from blood, obtained in a trial of the OX40 agonist ivuxolimab. The receptors shown here come from an adult with an advanced solid tumor such as melanoma, head and neck, liver or kidney cancer.

This clone appeared once. This rearrangement joins TRBV9 to TRBJ2-2, with 7 bases lining up with TRBD1. CDR1 is SGDLS and CDR2 is YYNGEE in the germline V gene. The CDR3 consists of 15 residues. J lost 2 bases, V lost 3 bases, and 4 bases had no gene match. CDR3 in DNA: TGTGCCAGCAGCGGGACAGGAGTCAACACCGGGGAGCTGTTTTTT. It is translated as CASSGTGVNTGELFF. Looking up the rest from reference TRBV9 and TRBJ2-2 gives the full variable domain: DSGVTQTPKHLITATGQRVTLRCSPRSGDLSVYWYQQSLDQGLQFLIQYYNGEERAKGNILERFSAQQFPDLHSELNLSSLELGDSALYFCASSGTGVNTGELFFGEGSRLTVL.

The rearrangement links TRBV4-2 to TRBJ2-7, with 9 bases that match TRBD2. Trimming cost V 7 bases and J 8 bases; bases outside gene matches: 12. This CDR3 is built from 14 residues. The germline CDR1 and CDR2 sequences are LGHNA and YNFKEQ. The CDR3 DNA reads as TGTGCCAGCACCCCAGGAGCGGGAGGCCCCCAGCAGTACTTC. Its translation: CASTPGAGGPQQYF.

This chain links TRBV6-5 with TRBJ2-2; 9 bases are a match to TRBD2. CDR3 length: 15 residues. The germline CDR1 and CDR2 sequences are MNHEY and SVGAGI. J was trimmed by 1 base and V by 7 bases; bases with no gene match: 4. CDR3 amino acids: CASTSLAGNTGELFF. The CDR3, as DNA: TGTGCCAGCACTTCACTAGCGGGGAACACCGGGGAGCTGTTTTTT.

V is TRBV5-4 and J is TRBJ1-1; D perhaps matches TRBD1 (5 bases). The V end was cut by 5 bases, the J end by 9 bases, with 11 bases between. The germline V gene has CDR1 SGHNT and CDR2 YYREEE (reference sequence). This CDR3 is 11 amino acids long. The CDR3 reads CASSSGTKAFF. The CDR3 DNA sequence: TGTGCCAGCAGTTCCGGGACGAAAGCTTTCTTT.

The chain couples TRBV7-9 to TRBJ2-3, with TRBD2 matching 7 bases. This CDR3 has 17 amino acids. V dropped 1 base and J dropped 2; count of bases not matched to a gene: 9. CDR1 SEHNR and CDR2 FQNEAQ come from the germline V gene (reference sequence). In DNA form, the CDR3 reads TGTGCCAGCAGCTTAGGCGGGCGGGGGAGACTCACAGATACGCAGTATTTT. Translated, it gives CASSLGGRGRLTDTQYF.

This clone was seen just once. V is TRBV27 and J is TRBJ2-7; D is perhaps TRBD1 (6 bases). The V end lost 6 bases, the J end lost 1 base, and 22 bases lay between the germline ends. There are 17 residues in the CDR3. Germline CDR1 MNHEY, CDR2 SMNVEV (reference sequence). This CDR3 is CASSPRRQGTGSYEQYF. The CDR3 nucleotides are TGTGCCAGCAGCCCCCGTCGCCAGGGGACGGGATCCTACGAGCAGTACTTC.

This clone is deemed medium-sized. V gene TRBV2 combines with J gene TRBJ2-5; unclear D gene. CDR3 length equals 14 residues. Trimming left V 6 bases short and J 2 bases short, with 13 bases between. Germline assignment: CDR1 SNHLY and CDR2 FYNNEI. The CDR3 DNA follows: TGTGCCAGCAGCTTAGCCCTTGAGCAAGAGACCCAGTACTTC. Translated: CASSLALEQETQYF.

This clone was counted only a few times. CDR3 loop: CASSLGWTGEETQYF. CDR3 sequence (DNA): TGTGCCAGCAGCTTAGGTTGGACAGGGGAAGAGACCCAGTACTTC. The chain uses TRBV7-9 and TRBJ2-5, with TRBD1 matching 9 bases. The CDR3 runs 15 residues. V lost 1 base and J lost 3; bases outside the gene matches: 3. CDR1 and CDR2 (germline): SEHNR, FQNEAQ (reference sequence).

The chain uses TRBV6-1 and TRBJ1-5, with D possibly matching TRBD1 (5 bases). Germline CDR1 is MNHNS and CDR2 is SASEGT. V shed 7 bases and J shed 0 bases, with 10 bases lying between them. CDR3 length: 14 residues. CDR3 loop: CASTYRNSNQPQHF. CDR3 in DNA: TGTGCCAGCACCTACAGGAATAGCAATCAGCCCCAGCATTTT.

The chain recombines TRBV5-6 with TRBJ1-1; tentative D call: TRBD1 (5 bases). Germline CDR1 and CDR2: SGHDT and YYEEEE. The CDR3 is made up of 13 amino acids. Trimming took off 4 bases at V and 7 bases at J, with 14 bases between the two ends. This CDR3 is CASSPPGGNEAFF. The CDR3 coding sequence is TGTGCCAGCAGCCCCCCTGGGGGAAATGAAGCTTTCTTT.

The chain combines TRBV10-2 with TRBJ1-3, with D possibly TRBD1 on 6 matching bases. Germline V CDR1 and CDR2: WSHSY, SAAADI. Trimming pared 6 bases from V and 4 bases from J, leaving 13 bases between. The CDR3 is 14 residues long. As DNA, the CDR3 is TGCGCCAGCAGGGAGGGGACAACCGGAAACACCATATATTTT. This encodes CASREGTTGNTIYF.

This clone was seen only a few times. V and J are TRBV4-3 and TRBJ2-1, with a weak D call TRBD2 (6 bases). This CDR3 contains 16 residues. Germline CDR1 reads LGHNA; CDR2 reads YSLEER. V dropped 3 bases and J dropped 2 bases, with 14 bases sitting between them. The CDR3 DNA reads TGCGCCAGCAGCCAGAGCACTAGCCATCCCTACAATGAGCAGTTCTTC. Protein sequence: CASSQSTSHPYNEQFF.

The gene calls are TRBV9 and TRBJ2-7; perhaps TRBD2 as D (5 bases). Trimming removed 0 bases from V and 0 bases from J, with 10 bases in between. This CDR3 comprises 15 residues. The V gene's germline CDR1 is SGDLS and CDR2 YYNGEE. The CDR3 DNA reads TGTGCCAGCAGCGTAGATGTAGGGAGCTCCTACGAGCAGTACTTC. Its protein is CASSVDVGSSYEQYF.

The chain is built from TRBV4-1 and TRBJ2-3; TRBD2 matches 7 bases. This CDR3 is built from 16 residues. V was pared by 1 base and J by 2 bases, with 6 bases of the junction left unmatched. In germline, CDR1 is MGHRA, CDR2 YSYEKL. CDR3 region: CASSQGLAELTDTQYF. CDR3 sequence (DNA): TGCGCCAGCAGCCAAGGGCTAGCGGAGCTCACAGATACGCAGTATTTT.

The chain joins TRBV7-8 to TRBJ2-7; 7 nucleotides align to TRBD1. With 5 bases clipped from V and 4 bases from J, the junction kept 8 bases outside the gene matches. Germline CDR1 reads SGHVS; CDR2 reads FQNEAQ. CDR3 size: 14 residues. The CDR3, as DNA: TGTGCCAGCAGCCCCCAGGGCAGGGGGTACGAGCAGTACTTC. Its translation: CASSPQGRGYEQYF.

The rearrangement joins TRBV9 to TRBJ1-2; no clear D gene. V was trimmed by 0 bases and J by 2 bases, leaving 8 bases between them. Per the germline V gene, CDR1 is SGDLS and CDR2 is YYNGEE. The CDR3 loop spans 14 amino acids. The CDR3 DNA is TGTGCCAGCAGCGTAGGGGGAGGGAACTATGGCTACACCTTC. Encoded protein: CASSVGGGNYGYTF. Based on the CDR3 plus reference TRBV9 and TRBJ1-2, the full variable domain is DSGVTQTPKHLITATGQRVTLRCSPRSGDLSVYWYQQSLDQGLQFLIQYYNGEERAKGNILERFSAQQFPDLHSELNLSSLELGDSALYFCASSVGGGNYGYTFGSGTRLTVV.

The genes are TRBV4-3 and TRBJ1-2; a weak D match, TRBD1 (5 bases). Trimming removed 2 bases at V and 6 bases at J, with 13 bases between. Germline V gives CDR1 LGHNA, CDR2 YSLEER. This CDR3 has 14 amino acids. The DNA of the CDR3 is TGCGCCAGCAGCCAAAGGACACGGTTCGATGGCTACACCTTC. Its translation is CASSQRTRFDGYTF.

The chain links TRBV2 to TRBJ2-7; D possibly corresponds to TRBD1 (6 bases). The V and J ends lost 8 bases and 3 bases respectively, with 11 bases between them. Germline-derived CDR1 and CDR2 are SNHLY and FYNNEI. The CDR3 contains 12 residues. The CDR3 region has the DNA TGTGCCAGCCAGGACAGTCACTACGAGCAGTACTTC. Its translation: CASQDSHYEQYF.